The sequence of this T cell receptor (beta chain) was determined in a study of cytomegalovirus exposure and HLA in healthy donors. 13 Jbeta primers and 60 Vbeta primers were used for the PCR. Clones were sequenced by immunoSEQ multiplex PCR, and TCRdb holds only the in-frame ones, with some missing. The table has about 160,000 clones, roughly four fifths seen once. The length of the CDR3 is 14 residues. Germline CDR1 SEHNR, CDR2 FQNEAQ (reference sequence). With 4 bases removed from V and 6 bases from J, the gap between germline ends came to 16 bases. Concerning this clone itself: Its cognate antigen is unknown.

Findings and caveats of the study: In an earlier analysis, most TCR beta V segments were productive about 90% or about 30% of the time. It was 150 or so TCR beta chains that were listed as cytomegalovirus-associated.

This sequence was found in a woman aged 18-29 years in good health and CMV-seronegative. Sequencing input: PBMCs. The V call is TRBV7-9, the J call TRBJ2-7, with a possible D match to TRBD1 (6 bases). This CDR3 reads CASSSTQGRGEQYF. The CDR3 nucleotides read TGTGCCAGCAGCTCGACCCAGGGCAGGGGCGAGCAGTACTTC. Combining the CDR3 with reference TRBV7-9 and TRBJ2-7 gives the whole variable domain DTGVSQNPRHKITKRGQNVTFRCDPISEHNRLYWYRQTLGQGPEFLTYFQNEAQLEKSRLLSDRFSAERPKGSFSTLEIQRTEQGDSAMYLCASSSTQGRGEQYFGPGTRLTVT.